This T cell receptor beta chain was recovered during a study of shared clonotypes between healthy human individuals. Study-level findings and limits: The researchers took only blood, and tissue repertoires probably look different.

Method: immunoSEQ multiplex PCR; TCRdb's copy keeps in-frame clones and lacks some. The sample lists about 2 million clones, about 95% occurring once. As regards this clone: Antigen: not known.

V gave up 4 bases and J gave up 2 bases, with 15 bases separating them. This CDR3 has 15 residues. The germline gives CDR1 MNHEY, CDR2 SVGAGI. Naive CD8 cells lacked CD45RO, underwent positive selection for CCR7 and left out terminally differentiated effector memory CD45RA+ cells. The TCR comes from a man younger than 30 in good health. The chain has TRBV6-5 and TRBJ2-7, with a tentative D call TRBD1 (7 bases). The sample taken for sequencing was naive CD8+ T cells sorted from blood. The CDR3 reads CASSSDDREAYEQYF. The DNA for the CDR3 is TGTGCCAGCAGTTCGGACGACAGGGAGGCCTACGAGCAGTACTTC.